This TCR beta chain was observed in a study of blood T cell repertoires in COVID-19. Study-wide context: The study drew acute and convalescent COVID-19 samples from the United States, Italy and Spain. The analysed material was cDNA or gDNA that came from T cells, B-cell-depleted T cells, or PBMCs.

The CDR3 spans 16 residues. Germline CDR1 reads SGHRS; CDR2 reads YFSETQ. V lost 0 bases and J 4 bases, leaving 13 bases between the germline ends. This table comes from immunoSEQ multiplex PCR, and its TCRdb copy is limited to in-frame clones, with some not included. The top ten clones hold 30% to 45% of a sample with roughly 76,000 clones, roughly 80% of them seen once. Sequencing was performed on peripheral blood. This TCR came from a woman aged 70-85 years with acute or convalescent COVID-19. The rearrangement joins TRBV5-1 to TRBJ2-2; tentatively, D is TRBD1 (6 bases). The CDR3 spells CASSLDTGSATGELFF. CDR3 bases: TGCGCCAGCAGCTTGGATACAGGGTCTGCCACCGGGGAGCTGTTTTTT. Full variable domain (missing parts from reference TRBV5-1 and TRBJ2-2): KAGVTQTPRYLIKTRGQQVTLSCSPISGHRSVSWYQQTPGQGLQFLFEYFSETQRNKGNFPGRFSGRQFSNSRSEMNVSTLELGDSALYLCASSLDTGSATGELFFGEGSRLTVL.